This T cell receptor beta chain was observed in a study of control samples from healthy donors and cancer patients. The table came from immunoSEQ multiplex PCR; TCRdb's copy has only in-frame clones and leaves some out. The data show approximately 44,000 clones, 70% seen once. This CDR3 is 16 amino acids long. V shed 2 bases and J 4 bases; nucleotides not matched to a gene: 6. Germline CDR1 reads SNHLY; CDR2 reads FYNNEI. This chain joins TRBV2 and TRBJ2-7; TRBD1 matches at 12 bases. The TCR originated in a male donor with melanoma. The specimen was formalin-fixed, paraffin-embedded tissue. The CDR3 sequence: CASSESWGQGAYEQYF. The CDR3 coding sequence is TGTGCCAGCAGTGAATCCTGGGGACAGGGGGCTTACGAGCAGTACTTC. Full variable domain (outside the CDR3, taken from reference TRBV2 and TRBJ2-7): EPEVTQTPSHQVTQMGQEVILRCVPISNHLYFYWYRQILGQKVEFLVSFYNNEISEKSEIFDDQFSVERPDGSNFTLKIRSTKLEDSAMYFCASSESWGQGAYEQYFGPGTRLTVT.